These 24 T cell receptor beta chains were all obtained from the same sample, sequenced in a study of T cells in localized non-small cell lung cancer. Profiled with immunoSEQ multiplex PCR; TCRdb holds only in-frame clones, not every one. This sample has 700 to 950 clones; approximately 25% occur once, and the top ten carry 30% to 35%. This specimen was lung tumor tissue, taken before any cancer treatment. The receptors were sampled from a female donor at least 60 years old with stage I lung adenocarcinoma.

V and J are TRBV6-4 and TRBJ2-1; a weak D match, TRBD2 (6 bases). Trimming shortened V by 10 bases and J by 5 bases, and 24 bases separated the two germline ends. Per the germline V gene, CDR1 is MRHNA and CDR2 is SNTAGT. This CDR3 is built from 16 residues. CDR3 sequence: CAISGRPSVYHNEQFF. The CDR3 bases are TGTGCCATCAGCGGAAGGCCTAGCGTTTATCACAATGAGCAGTTCTTC.

J is TRBJ1-2 and V is TRBV19; no reliable D call. Trimming removed 3 bases at V and 1 base at J, with 6 bases between. The germline gives CDR1 LNHDA, CDR2 SQIVND (reference sequence). The CDR3 contains 13 residues. The CDR3 loop reads CASSISVNYGYTF. The CDR3 DNA reads as TGTGCCAGTAGTATTTCGGTTAACTATGGCTACACCTTC.

This clone has just a few counts. The rearrangement joins TRBV29-1 to TRBJ1-1; 10 nucleotides line up with TRBD1. The ends lost 6 bases at V and 6 bases at J; junction bases unmatched: 7. This CDR3 spans 13 amino acids. CDR1 and CDR2 (germline): SQVTM, ANQGSEA. CDR3 loop: CSVIGQGGAEAFF. Written as DNA, the CDR3 is TGCAGCGTCATTGGACAGGGGGGCGCTGAAGCTTTCTTT.

This chain's CDR3 is CASSNRGIGTEAFF. Here the CDR3 DNA reads TGTGCCAGTAGTAACCGGGGGATCGGCACTGAAGCTTTCTTT. V and J are TRBV19 and TRBJ1-1, with D tentatively TRBD1 (5 bases). In germline, CDR1 is LNHDA, CDR2 SQIVND (reference sequence). The ends were cut back, 4 bases at V and 4 bases at J, with 13 bases in the middle. The CDR3 has 14 residues.

This clone was detected a few times. The chain employs TRBV6-8 and TRBJ2-2, with 12 bases lining up with TRBD2. Losses at the gene ends were 10 bases for V and 7 bases for J; bases not matched to a gene: 7. Germline loops: CDR1 MNHGY, CDR2 SAAAGT. The CDR3 covers 14 residues. The CDR3 here is CATSSGGADGELFF. CDR3 nucleotides: TGTGCCACCTCTAGCGGGGGGGCCGACGGGGAGCTGTTTTTT.

This sequence joins TRBV6-8 and TRBJ2-6; D is unresolved. Looked up from germline, CDR1 is MNHGY and CDR2 is SAAAGT. The CDR3 extends over 14 amino acids. Trimming took off 6 bases at V and 0 bases at J, with 6 bases between the two ends. The CDR3 DNA reads as TGTGCCAGCAGCCCGGCCTCTGGGGCCAACGTCCTGACTTTC. It yields the protein CASSPASGANVLTF.

This chain uses TRBV19 with TRBJ1-5; no definite D call. This CDR3 comprises 15 residues. Germline V gene lookup returns CDR1 LNHDA and CDR2 SQIVND (reference sequence). The V and J ends lost 6 bases and 3 bases respectively, with 15 bases between them. This CDR3 reads CASSPARQNNQPQHF. The CDR3 DNA is TGTGCCAGTAGCCCTGCACGGCAGAACAATCAGCCCCAGCATTTT.

The CDR3: CASSRTGFSDTQYF. CDR3 bases: TGTGCCAGTAGTAGGACAGGGTTTTCGGATACGCAGTATTTT. The chain links TRBV19 to TRBJ2-3; TRBD1 aligns across 8 bases. Trimming removed 4 bases from V and 6 bases from J; junction bases left unmatched: 6. Per the germline V gene, CDR1 is LNHDA and CDR2 is SQIVND (reference sequence). The CDR3 has 14 amino acids.

This chain joins TRBV11-3 and TRBJ2-1, with 9 bases that match TRBD1. The CDR3 is 16 amino acids. Germline trimming cut 3 bases from V and 8 bases from J; bases unmatched to any gene: 11. Germline V lookup: CDR1 SGHNT, CDR2 YENEEA. CDR3 sequence: CASSLGSGQGDYEQFF. CDR3 bases: TGTGCCAGCAGCTTGGGGTCGGGACAGGGTGACTATGAGCAGTTCTTC.

The CDR3 DNA follows: TGTGCCAGTAGTATAAGCGACAGCTCTGGGGCCAACGTCCTGACTTTC. Protein sequence: CASSISDSSGANVLTF. J is TRBJ2-6 and V is TRBV19, with D possibly matching TRBD1 (5 bases). The V gene lost 2 bases and the J gene lost 0 bases, with 8 bases spanning the gap. The CDR3 runs to 16 residues. Germline values: CDR1 LNHDA, CDR2 SQIVND (reference sequence).

The chain recombines TRBV28 with TRBJ2-5; 8 positions agree with TRBD1. The CDR3 spans 18 residues. Germline CDR1 reads MDHEN; CDR2 reads SYDVKM. With V trimmed by 4 bases and J by 3 bases, 16 bases remained unmatched. CDR3 bases: TGTGCCAGCAGTTCATCGCAAACAGGGGGTCAAGGGGAAGAGACCCAGTACTTC. Protein sequence: CASSSSQTGGQGEETQYF. Full variable domain (remainder filled in from reference TRBV28 and TRBJ2-5): DVKVTQSSRYLVKRTGEKVFLECVQDMDHENMFWYRQDPGLGLRLIYFSYDVKMKEKGDIPEGYSVSREKKERFSLILESASTNQTSMYLCASSSSQTGGQGEETQYFGPGTRLLVL.

By share, this clone ranks as large. The chain employs TRBV6-8 and TRBJ2-2, with D tentatively TRBD1 (6 bases). The CDR3 contains 14 residues. From germline, CDR1 is MNHGY and CDR2 SAAAGT. Trimming removed 7 bases at V and 4 bases at J, with 13 bases between. CDR3 DNA: TGTGCCAGCAAGGACAGTGGAGCCACCGGGGAGCTGTTTTTT. It specifies CASKDSGATGELFF.

The chain has TRBV18 and TRBJ2-2; D possibly corresponds to TRBD1 (6 bases). The V gene's germline CDR1 is KGHSH and CDR2 LQKENI. V was trimmed by 1 base and J by 0 bases, leaving 6 bases between them. The CDR3 loop spans 15 amino acids. The CDR3 protein is CASSPRTANTGELFF. DNA for the CDR3: TGTGCCAGCTCACCACGGACAGCGAACACCGGGGAGCTGTTTTTT.

This sequence joins TRBV9 and TRBJ2-2; D not resolved. The CDR3 length is 13 residues. The ends were cut back, 1 base at V and 3 bases at J, with 4 bases in the middle. CDR1 is SGDLS and CDR2 is YYNGEE in the germline V gene. The CDR3: CASSVQDTGELFF. Written as DNA, the CDR3 is TGTGCCAGCAGCGTACAAGACACCGGGGAGCTGTTTTTT.

The table lists this clone with a few counts. This chain joins TRBV7-1 and TRBJ2-6; the D is unclear. TRBV7-1 is designated an ORF whose function remains uncertain. V was cut by 6 bases and J by 1 base, with 4 bases left in between. The CDR3 contains 13 residues. The CDR3 reads CASSHSGANVLTF. CDR3 bases: TGTGCCAGCAGTCATTCTGGGGCCAACGTCCTGACTTTC.

The chain links TRBV18 to TRBJ2-1; 8 nucleotides match TRBD1. Per the germline V gene, CDR1 is KGHSH and CDR2 is LQKENI. The CDR3 contains 15 residues. The J segment lost 7 bases and the V segment lost 6 bases, leaving 11 bases of the junction unmatched. The CDR3 region is CASSPPGQVLNEQFF. CDR3 sequence (DNA): TGTGCCAGCTCGCCTCCGGGACAGGTGTTAAATGAGCAGTTCTTC. The whole variable domain, remainder taken from reference TRBV18 and TRBJ2-1, is NAGVMQNPRHLVRRRGQEARLRCSPMKGHSHVYWYRQLPEEGLKFMVYLQKENIIDESGMPKERFSAEFPKEGPSILRIQQVVRGDSAAYFCASSPPGQVLNEQFFGPGTRLTVL.

This clone was seen more than once but under ten times. The chain combines TRBV10-2 with TRBJ2-2, with D uncertain. The ends were cut back, 3 bases at V and 2 bases at J, with 7 bases in the middle. Germline values: CDR1 WSHSY, CDR2 SAAADI. CDR3 size: 14 residues. The CDR3: CASSEVRNTGELFF. The CDR3 DNA is TGCGCCAGCAGTGAAGTCAGAAACACCGGGGAGCTGTTTTTT.

The chain is built from TRBV11-3 and TRBJ2-3, with 7 bases aligning to TRBD2. CDR1 and CDR2 from the germline V gene are SGHNT and YENEEA. The CDR3 is 16 residues long. J gave up 1 base and V 0 bases, and 4 bases lay outside the gene matches. CDR3 amino acids: CASSLERDYRTDTQYF. CDR3 coding DNA: TGTGCCAGCAGCTTAGAAAGGGACTATCGCACAGATACGCAGTATTTT.

This clone showed up just a few times. The chain joins TRBV11-3 to TRBJ2-1; D is ambiguous. Trimming pared 4 bases from V and 6 bases from J, leaving 19 bases between. Per germline, CDR1 SGHNT and CDR2 YENEEA. This CDR3 has 16 residues. In DNA, the CDR3 is TGTGCCAGCAGCTCATCGACCGAGACTGACATCAATGAGCAGTTCTTC. This sequence encodes CASSSSTETDINEQFF.

V and J are TRBV11-3 and TRBJ1-2; the D gene is possibly TRBD1 (6 bases). CDR1 and CDR2 from the germline V gene are SGHNT and YENEEA. CDR3 size: 16 residues. V lost 4 bases, J lost 0 bases, and 15 bases lay in between. CDR3: CASSWGRTVSNYGYTF. CDR3 in DNA: TGTGCCAGCAGCTGGGGGCGGACAGTTTCTAACTATGGCTACACCTTC. Looking up the rest from reference TRBV11-3 and TRBJ1-2 gives the full variable domain: EAGVVQSPRYKIIEKKQPVAFWCNPISGHNTLYWYLQNLGQGPELLIRYENEEAVDDSQLPKDRFSAERLKGVDSTLKIQPAELGDSAVYLCASSWGRTVSNYGYTFGSGTRLTVV.

This clone has more than one count but fewer than ten. The V call is TRBV9, the J call TRBJ2-3, with D possibly being TRBD2 (5 bases). Trimming stripped 0 bases from V and 0 bases from J, with 8 bases between. The CDR3 contains 15 residues. Germline V CDR1 and CDR2: SGDLS, YYNGEE. CDR3 residues: CASSVGLLSTDTQYF. For the CDR3, the DNA is TGTGCCAGCAGCGTAGGACTATTAAGCACAGATACGCAGTATTTT.

V and J are TRBV18 and TRBJ2-1, with 8 bases identical to TRBD2. The CDR3 is 15 amino acids. The V segment lost 4 bases and the J segment 7 bases; nucleotides outside the gene matches: 9. Germline CDR1 and CDR2: KGHSH and LQKENI. The CDR3 loop is CASSRQGTSGNEQFF. Here the CDR3 DNA reads TGTGCCAGCTCACGGCAGGGGACTAGTGGTAATGAGCAGTTCTTC.

The chain links TRBV29-1 to TRBJ1-2; possible D gene TRBD1, 6 bases. V lost 6 bases, J lost 3 bases, and 14 bases lay in between. The CDR3 runs to 13 residues. The germline gives CDR1 SQVTM, CDR2 ANQGSEA. CDR3 sequence (DNA): TGCAGCGTCCTGGAACAGGGTGACTATGGCTACACCTTC. Translated: CSVLEQGDYGYTF.

The chain carries TRBV30 and TRBJ1-1; a weak D match, TRBD1 (5 bases). V was clipped by 5 bases and J by 5 bases, with 12 bases between them. Germline loops: CDR1 GTSNPN, CDR2 SVGIG (reference sequence). The CDR3 covers 12 residues. As DNA, the CDR3 is TGTGCCTGGGACAGCTCTGGAACTGAAGCTTTCTTT. This codes for CAWDSSGTEAFF.